This T cell receptor beta chain is from a study of lymphopenia after photon versus proton radiotherapy. Study-wide points: Authors raise, but do not show, better survival with proton therapy. After the lymphocyte nadir, photon-treated repertoires showed oligoclonal expansion, especially of CD8+ Temra cells. Under photons, naive T cells and diversity fell while effector/memory populations rose. A bigger post-nadir fall in TCR diversity correlated inversely with survival time in deceased patients.

This clone came up once. Its antigen is unknown. Sequencing was performed with immunoSEQ multiplex PCR; in TCRdb, only in-frame clones are kept and a portion is missing. The table records 150,000 to 200,000 clones, roughly nine tenths of them present only once. Trimming shortened V by 0 bases and J by 8 bases, and 10 bases separated the two germline ends. The V gene's germline CDR1 is MNHEY and CDR2 SMNVEV (reference sequence). The CDR3 has 13 residues. The chain has TRBV27 and TRBJ1-1, with D maybe TRBD1 (6 bases). This TCR came from a man aged 50 to 60 with gastric cancer. Sequencing was performed on peripheral blood, taken from a patient treated with photon-based radiotherapy. CDR3 protein: CASSLSTGTEAFF. The CDR3 DNA is TGTGCCAGCAGTTTATCAACCGGGACAGAAGCTTTCTTT.